This T cell receptor (beta chain) was identified during a study of cytomegalovirus exposure and HLA in healthy donors. General study points: High sensitivity and specificity were reportedly achieved when the classifier diagnosed cytomegalovirus status. In a later analysis, a genetic analysis reported fewer productive-TCR N-insertions in an Asian-associated ancestry cluster than the cohort average. A later look showed TCR association rates differing by HLA locus, highest for DRB1 and lowest for HLA-C.

The CDR3 is made up of 15 amino acids. Trimming removed 7 bases from V and 6 bases from J; junction bases left unmatched: 9. In germline, CDR1 is SNHLY, CDR2 FYNNEI. Donors consisted of healthy bone marrow donors. It was with 60 Vbeta and 13 Jbeta primers that the PCR ran. Measured with immunoSEQ multiplex PCR; TCRdb has only the in-frame clones, and not every one. Among under 100,000 clones listed, around three fifths were seen once. A note on this clone: The target antigen is unknown.

Sequencing used PBMCs. This sequence was found in a woman aged 40 to 55 in good health and CMV-seropositive. The V and J genes are TRBV2 and TRBJ2-1, with 10 positions matching TRBD2. The CDR3 nucleotides read TGTGCCAGCAAACAAACTAGCGGGGTACTCAATGAGCAGTTCTTC. As protein: CASKQTSGVLNEQFF.